The source of this T cell receptor beta chain is a study of OX40 agonist ivuxolimab in advanced cancers. For the study at large: In three patients, partial responses were observed, one with hepatocellular carcinoma and two with cutaneous melanoma.

Germline V lookup: CDR1 SGHTA, CDR2 FQGNSA. The CDR3 runs to 15 residues. V lost 5 bases to trimming and J lost 5 bases, with 19 bases between them. This clone showed up just once. This table comes from immunoSEQ multiplex PCR, and its TCRdb copy is limited to in-frame clones, with some not included. The repertoire holds 99,000 or so clones, with 75% to 95% as singletons. This TCR was recovered from an adult with an advanced solid tumor such as melanoma, head and neck, liver or kidney cancer. The chain is built from TRBV7-2 and TRBJ2-7; D possibly corresponds to TRBD2 (7 bases). Here the sequenced sample was CD4+ or CD8+ T cells sorted from blood, taken in a trial of the OX40 agonist ivuxolimab. Here the CDR3 DNA reads TGTGCCAGCAGCACCTGGGGAGGGGGTGGCGACGAGCAGTACTTC. It codes for CASSTWGGGGDEQYF.